These 14 T cell receptor beta chains were sequenced from one sample in a study of regulatory T cells in long-lasting Graves disease (TCRdb year 2021). Libraries were made using multiplex PCR. The sequencer was an Illumina HiSeq 4000. CDR3 regions were amplified by Arm-PCR with iRepertoire HTBI primers to construct TCR beta libraries. The public reads were reanalyzed by TCRdb: fastp trimming at Q25, MiXCR alignment, in-frame beta chains only. Rows merge per CDR3 protein into single entries with the most common DNA and genes. The table for this sample lists 700,000 or so distinct CDR3 sequences; 25% to 35% of them were counted only once. The top ten clonotypes cover roughly 41% of the sample. The time point tag for this specimen amounts to: persistent/refractory GD, antithyroid drugs over 5 years with positive TRAb. RNA was extracted from PBMCs in TRIzol for both TCR sequencing and RNA sequencing. Sequencing was performed on peripheral blood mononuclear cells (PBMCs), taken when the disease was refractory, from a patient treated with antithyroid drugs. Every receptor here comes from a female donor with Graves disease.

This clonotype was picked up a small number of times. This may stem from a read error, because a much larger clone lies one nucleotide away. V is TRBV20-1 and J is TRBJ2-5; unclear D gene. Trimming left V 3 bases short and J 3 bases short, with 5 bases between. Germline lookup yields CDR1 DFQATT and CDR2 SNEGSKA (reference sequence). This CDR3 comprises 11 residues. The CDR3 DNA reads as TGCAGTGCTAGTATGGAAGAGACCCAGTACTTC. It translates to CSASMEETQYF.

This clonotype was detected a few times. This rearrangement joins TRBV27 to TRBJ2-7; 10 bases agree with TRBD1. CDR1 and CDR2 from the germline V gene are MNHEY and SMNVEV (reference sequence). The CDR3 has 18 amino acids. The V gene end was trimmed by 5 bases and the J gene end by 3 bases; junction bases not matched to a gene: 16. The CDR3 nucleotides read TGTGCCAGCAGTCCACTCCACCCCGGGACAGGGGACCTCTACGAGCAGTACTTC. Its protein is CASSPLHPGTGDLYEQYF.

A note on this clonotype: A much larger clone differs by one base, so this may be a read error. This chain connects TRBV2 to TRBJ2-5; 10 positions match TRBD2. CDR1 is SNHLY, CDR2 FYNNEI, per germline. This CDR3 contains 15 residues. The CDR3 is CASSVAGGPGEIQYF. As DNA, the CDR3 is TGTGCCAGCAGTGTAGCGGGAGGCCCAGGGGAGATCCAGTACTTC. Together with reference TRBV2 and TRBJ2-5, the CDR3 gives the full variable domain: EPEVTQTPSHQVTQMGQEVILRCVPISNHLYFYWYRQILGQKVEFLVSFYNNEISEKSEIFDDQFSVERPDGSNFTLKIRSTKLEDSAMYFCASSVAGGPGEIQYFGPGTRLLVL.

This chain connects TRBV6-1 to TRBJ1-5; 7 positions agree with TRBD1. CDR1 and CDR2 from the germline V gene are MNHNS and SASEGT. J gave up 3 bases and V 2 bases, and 4 bases lay outside the gene matches. The CDR3 is 15 residues long. The CDR3 nucleotides are TGTGCCAGCAGTGAACACAGGGGCTCCAATCAGCCCCAGCATTTT. This sequence encodes CASSEHRGSNQPQHF.

The sample holds many counts of this clonotype. CDR3 sequence reads: CASRGTPNTGELFF. CDR3 coding DNA: TGTGCCAGTCGGGGGACTCCGAACACCGGGGAGCTGTTTTTT. This chain uses TRBV2 with TRBJ2-2, with D perhaps matching TRBD2 (6 bases). The length of the CDR3 is 14 residues. V was pared by 9 bases and J by 0 bases, with 11 bases between. Germline V CDR1 and CDR2: SNHLY, FYNNEI.

This chain uses TRBV6-5 with TRBJ2-7; D not resolved. Deletions cut 1 base from V and 0 bases from J, with 1 base between. The CDR3 length is 12 residues. Germline CDR1 reads MNHEY; CDR2 reads SVGAGI. The CDR3 DNA reads TGTGCCAGCAGTTACTTCTCCTACGAGCAGTACTTC. As protein: CASSYFSYEQYF.

In its sample, this clonotype was seen a few times. The chain combines TRBV7-2 with TRBJ2-7, with 8 bases identical to TRBD2. Trimming removed 5 bases from V and 6 bases from J; junction bases left unmatched: 6. This CDR3 has 13 residues. The germline CDR1 and CDR2 sequences are SGHTA and FQGNSA. This CDR3 reads CASSPGLAREQYF. CDR3 DNA: TGTGCCAGCAGCCCTGGACTAGCCCGCGAGCAGTACTTC.

The chain uses TRBV16 and TRBJ1-3; D gene uncertain. This CDR3 comprises 16 residues. Deletions cut 1 base from V and 0 bases from J, with 10 bases between. The V gene's germline CDR1 is KGHSY and CDR2 FQNENV. This chain's CDR3 is CASSQLDGSSGNTIYF. CDR3 nucleotide sequence: TGTGCCAGCAGCCAATTAGACGGTTCCTCTGGAAACACCATATATTTT. The whole variable domain, filled in from reference TRBV16 and TRBJ1-3, reads GEEVAQTPKHLVRGEGQKAKLYCAPIKGHSYVFWYQQVLKNEFKFLISFQNENVFDETGMPKERFSAKCLPNSPCSLEIQATKLEDSAVYFCASSQLDGSSGNTIYFGEGSWLTVV.

This clonotype was found many times. This rearrangement joins TRBV28 to TRBJ2-7, with TRBD2 as a possible D gene (5 bases). Trimming took off 2 bases at V and 0 bases at J, with 14 bases between the two ends. Germline V CDR1 and CDR2: MDHEN, SYDVKM. This CDR3 region has 16 residues. CDR3 in amino acids: CASSLHGRAYSYEQYF. The CDR3 DNA follows: TGTGCCAGCAGTTTACACGGGCGGGCATACTCCTACGAGCAGTACTTC.

This rearrangement joins TRBV30 to TRBJ1-1; D remains unclear. The germline CDR1 and CDR2 sequences are GTSNPN and SVGIG (reference sequence). Trimming stripped 3 bases from V and 7 bases from J, with 6 bases between. The CDR3 totals 10 residues. CDR3 in amino acids: CAWRTDEAFF. CDR3 DNA sequence: TGTGCCTGGAGGACTGATGAAGCTTTCTTT.

Turning to this clonotype: This may be a read error, as it is one base from a much larger clone. This chain links TRBV7-6 with TRBJ1-1; D call uncertain. CDR3 length: 13 residues. The germline V gene has CDR1 SGHVS and CDR2 FNYEAQ. The V gene lost 6 bases and the J gene lost 1 base, with 9 bases spanning the gap. CDR3 protein: CASRYRANTEAFF. The CDR3 DNA is TGTGCCAGCAGGTATAGGGCGAACACTGAAGCTTTCTTT.

The rearrangement links TRBV6-2 or TRBV6-3 to TRBJ1-2; D is uncertain. V gave up 4 bases and J gave up 8 bases, with 14 bases separating them. Germline assignment: CDR1 MNHEY and CDR2 SVGEGT. This CDR3 is 13 amino acids long. Here the CDR3 reads CASSCSGKDGYTF. The CDR3 nucleotides read TGTGCCAGCAGTTGCTCGGGGAAGGACGGCTACACCTTC.

The genes are TRBV12-3 or TRBV12-4 and TRBJ2-2; 8 positions match TRBD2. The CDR3 runs to 14 residues. J was trimmed by 7 bases and V by 6 bases; bases with no gene match: 7. The CDR3, as DNA: TGTGCCAGCAGGCAGCGGGAGATGGGCGGGGAGCTGTTTTTT. This sequence encodes CASRQREMGGELFF.

The chain carries TRBV20-1 and TRBJ2-7, with D unresolved. Trimming took 0 bases from V and 0 from J, leaving 12 bases between them. The CDR3 totals 15 residues. Germline values: CDR1 DFQATT, CDR2 SNEGSKA (reference sequence). The CDR3 nucleotides read TGCAGTGCTAGAGATCTAGGCAGAAGCTCCTACGAGCAGTACTTC. Amino acid sequence: CSARDLGRSSYEQYF.